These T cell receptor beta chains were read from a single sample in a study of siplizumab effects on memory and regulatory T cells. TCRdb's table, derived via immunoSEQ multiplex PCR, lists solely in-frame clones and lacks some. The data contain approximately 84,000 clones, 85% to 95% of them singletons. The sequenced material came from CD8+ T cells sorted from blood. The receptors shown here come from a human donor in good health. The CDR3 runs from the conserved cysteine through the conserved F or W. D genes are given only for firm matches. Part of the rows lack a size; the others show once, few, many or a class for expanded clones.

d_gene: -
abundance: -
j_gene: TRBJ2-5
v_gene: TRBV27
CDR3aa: CASSLSVSFPQETQYF
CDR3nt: TGTGCCAGCAGTTTATCGGTTAGCTTTCCCCAAGAGACCCAGTACTTC

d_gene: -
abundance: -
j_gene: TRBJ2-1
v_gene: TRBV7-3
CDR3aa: CASSFGQSSYNEQFF
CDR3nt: TGTGCCAGCAGCTTTGGACAGAGCTCCTACAATGAGCAGTTCTTC

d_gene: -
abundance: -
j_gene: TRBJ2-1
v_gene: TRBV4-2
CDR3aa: CASSSLSAASNEQFF
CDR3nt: TGTGCCAGCAGTAGTCTGTCAGCGGCGAGCAATGAGCAGTTCTTC

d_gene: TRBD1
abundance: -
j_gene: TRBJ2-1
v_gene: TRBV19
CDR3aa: CASSVGGRGYYNEQFF
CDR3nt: TGTGCCAGTAGTGTAGGGGGCAGGGGATACTACAATGAGCAGTTCTTC

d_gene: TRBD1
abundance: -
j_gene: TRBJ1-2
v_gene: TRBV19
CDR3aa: CASSPRGVHGYTF
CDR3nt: TGTGCCAGTAGTCCCAGGGGGGTTCATGGCTACACCTTC

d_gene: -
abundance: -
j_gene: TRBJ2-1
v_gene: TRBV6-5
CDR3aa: CASSPVSYNEQFF
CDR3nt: TGTGCCAGTAGTCCCGTCTCCTACAATGAGCAGTTCTTC

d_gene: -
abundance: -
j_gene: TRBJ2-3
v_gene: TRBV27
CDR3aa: CASGPWINTDTQYF
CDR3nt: TGTGCCAGCGGACCCTGGATCAACACAGATACGCAGTATTTT

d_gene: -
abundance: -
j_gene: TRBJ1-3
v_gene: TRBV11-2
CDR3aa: CASSLVSVRSGNTIYF
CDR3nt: TGTGCCAGCAGCTTAGTATCAGTCCGCTCTGGAAACACCATATATTTT

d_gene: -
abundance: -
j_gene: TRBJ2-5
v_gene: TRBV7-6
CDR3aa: CASSPTEGGDKRETQYF
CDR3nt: TGTGCCAGCAGCCCCACCGAGGGCGGAGACAAACGAGAGACCCAGTACTTC

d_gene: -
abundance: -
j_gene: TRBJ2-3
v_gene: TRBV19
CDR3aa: CASSIESSFGDTQYF
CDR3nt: TGTGCCAGTAGTATTGAGAGTAGTTTTGGAGATACGCAGTATTTT

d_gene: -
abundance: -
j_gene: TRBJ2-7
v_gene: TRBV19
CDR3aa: CASSTRGGTYEQYF
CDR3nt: TGTGCCAGTAGCACCAGGGGGGGGACCTACGAGCAGTACTTC

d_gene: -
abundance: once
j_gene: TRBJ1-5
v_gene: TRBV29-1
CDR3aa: CSVETGSNQPQHF
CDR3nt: TGCAGCGTTGAGACGGGGAGCAATCAGCCCCAGCATTTT

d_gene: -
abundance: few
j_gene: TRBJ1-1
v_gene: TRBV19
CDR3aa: CASSEGGITEAFF
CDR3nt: TGTGCCAGTAGTGAAGGGGGGATCACTGAAGCTTTCTTT

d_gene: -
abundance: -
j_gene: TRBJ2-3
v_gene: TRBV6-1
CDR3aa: CASSESSYGVGFTDTQYF
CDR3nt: TGTGCCAGCAGTGAAAGTTCATATGGAGTGGGATTCACAGATACGCAGTATTTT

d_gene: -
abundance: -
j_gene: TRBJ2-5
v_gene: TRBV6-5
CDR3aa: CASSNTRYQETQYF
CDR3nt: TGTGCCAGCAGCAACACAAGGTACCAAGAGACCCAGTACTTC

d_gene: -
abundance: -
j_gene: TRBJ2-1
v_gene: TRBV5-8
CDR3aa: CASSYRLRAYNEQFF
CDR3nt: TGTGCCAGCAGCTACAGACTGCGAGCCTACAATGAGCAGTTCTTC

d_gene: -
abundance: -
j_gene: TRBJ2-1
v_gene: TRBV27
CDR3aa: CASSPVGGSYNEQFF
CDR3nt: TGTGCCAGCAGTCCCGTGGGAGGTTCCTACAATGAGCAGTTCTTC

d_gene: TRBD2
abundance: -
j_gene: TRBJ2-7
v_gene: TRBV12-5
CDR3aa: CASGLYSGEGYEQYF
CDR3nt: TGTGCTAGTGGGCTCTATAGCGGGGAAGGCTACGAGCAGTACTTC

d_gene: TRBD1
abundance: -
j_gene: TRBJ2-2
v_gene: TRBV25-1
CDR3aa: CASSELRGQGAPGELFF
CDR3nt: TGTGCCAGCAGTGAATTAAGGGGACAGGGGGCGCCCGGGGAGCTGTTTTTT

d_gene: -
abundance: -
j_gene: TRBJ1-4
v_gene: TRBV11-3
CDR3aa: CASSSPPDRPTNEKLFF
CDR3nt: TGTGCCAGCAGCTCTCCCCCTGACAGGCCCACCAATGAAAAACTGTTTTTT

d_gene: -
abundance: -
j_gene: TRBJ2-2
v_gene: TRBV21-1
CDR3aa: CASSKDRDRGTGELFF
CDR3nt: TGTGCCAGCAGCAAAGACAGGGATCGGGGAACCGGGGAGCTGTTTTTT

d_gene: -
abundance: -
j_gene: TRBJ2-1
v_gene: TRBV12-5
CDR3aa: CASGGLGNEQFF
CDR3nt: TGTGCTAGTGGGGGTTTGGGGAATGAGCAGTTCTTC

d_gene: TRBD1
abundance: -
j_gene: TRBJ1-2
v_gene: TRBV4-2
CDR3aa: CASRQGADGYTF
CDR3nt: TGTGCCAGCAGACAGGGGGCCGATGGCTACACCTTC

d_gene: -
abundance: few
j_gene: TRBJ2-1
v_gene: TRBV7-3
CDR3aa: CASSLVGLGGGEQFF
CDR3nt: TGTGCCAGCAGCTTAGTGGGATTGGGGGGAGGTGAGCAGTTCTTC

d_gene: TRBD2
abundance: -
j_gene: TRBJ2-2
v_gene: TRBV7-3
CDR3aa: CASSRGLAGGTGELFF
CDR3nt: TGTGCCAGCAGCCGAGGACTAGCGGGAGGAACCGGGGAGCTGTTTTTT

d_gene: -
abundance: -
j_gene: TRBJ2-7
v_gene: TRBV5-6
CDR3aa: CASSRRRAYEQYF
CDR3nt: TGTGCCAGCAGCAGAAGGAGAGCCTACGAGCAGTACTTC

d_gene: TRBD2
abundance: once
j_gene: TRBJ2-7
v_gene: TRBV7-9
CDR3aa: CASSYLKAGEYEQYF
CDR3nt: TGTGCCAGCAGCTACCTTAAGGCGGGGGAGTACGAGCAGTACTTC

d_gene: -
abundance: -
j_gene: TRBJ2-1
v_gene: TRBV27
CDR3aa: CASSPSLDSNEQFF
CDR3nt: TGTGCCAGCAGTCCCTCCCTCGACTCCAATGAGCAGTTCTTC

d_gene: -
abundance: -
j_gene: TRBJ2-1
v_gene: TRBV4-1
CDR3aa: CASSQDSGEQFF
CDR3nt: TGCGCCAGCAGCCAAGATTCAGGTGAGCAGTTCTTC

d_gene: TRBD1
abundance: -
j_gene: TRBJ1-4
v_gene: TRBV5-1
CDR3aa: CASSVQGGTNEKLFF
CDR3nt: TGCGCCAGCAGCGTACAGGGGGGGACTAATGAAAAACTGTTTTTT

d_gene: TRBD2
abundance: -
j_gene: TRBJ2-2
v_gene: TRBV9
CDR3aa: CASSDPLKREVPTNTGELFF
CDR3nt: TGTGCCAGCAGCGACCCGCTCAAGCGGGAGGTACCTACGAACACCGGGGAGCTGTTTTTT

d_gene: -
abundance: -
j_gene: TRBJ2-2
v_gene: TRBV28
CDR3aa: CASSYLAFMGTGELFF
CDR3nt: TGTGCCAGCAGTTATTTAGCGTTTATGGGCACCGGGGAGCTGTTTTTT

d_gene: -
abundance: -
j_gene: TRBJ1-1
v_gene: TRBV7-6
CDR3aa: CASSLTGAREAFF
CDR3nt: TGTGCCAGCAGCTTAACAGGTGCCCGTGAAGCTTTCTTT

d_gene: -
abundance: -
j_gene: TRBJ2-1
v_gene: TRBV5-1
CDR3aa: CASSQSGEQFF
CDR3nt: TGCGCCAGCAGTCAGAGTGGTGAGCAGTTCTTC

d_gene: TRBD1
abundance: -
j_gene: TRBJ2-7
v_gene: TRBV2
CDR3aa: CASNTRDRASYEQYF
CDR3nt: TGTGCCAGCAACACCCGGGACAGGGCCTCCTACGAGCAGTACTTC

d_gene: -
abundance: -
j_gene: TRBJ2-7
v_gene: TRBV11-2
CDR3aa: CASSPGSSGYEQYF
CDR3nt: TGTGCCAGCAGCCCAGGGTCTAGTGGTTACGAGCAGTACTTC

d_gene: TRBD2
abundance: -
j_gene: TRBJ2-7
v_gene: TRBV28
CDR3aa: CASSPRRGVPQSSYEQYF
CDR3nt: TGTGCCAGCAGTCCCAGGCGGGGGGTACCACAGAGCTCCTACGAGCAGTACTTC

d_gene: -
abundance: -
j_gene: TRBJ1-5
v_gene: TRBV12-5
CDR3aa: CASGSASNQPQHF
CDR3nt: TGTGCTAGTGGTTCGGCTAGCAATCAGCCCCAGCATTTT

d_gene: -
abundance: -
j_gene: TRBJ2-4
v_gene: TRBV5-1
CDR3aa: CASSLDLAKNIQYF
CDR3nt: TGCGCCAGCAGCTTGGACTTAGCCAAAAACATTCAGTACTTC

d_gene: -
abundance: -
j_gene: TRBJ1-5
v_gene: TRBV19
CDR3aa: CASSIFGSHINPQHF
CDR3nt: TGTGCCAGTAGTATATTTGGCAGCCACATAAACCCCCAGCATTTT

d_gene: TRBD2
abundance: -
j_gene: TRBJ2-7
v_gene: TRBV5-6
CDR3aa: CASSLGTSGSNEQYF
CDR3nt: TGTGCCAGCAGCTTGGGGACTAGCGGGAGCAACGAGCAGTACTTC

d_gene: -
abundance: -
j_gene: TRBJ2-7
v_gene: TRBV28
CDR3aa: CASSFGGGSYEQYF
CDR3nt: TGTGCCAGCAGTTTTGGGGGAGGCTCCTACGAGCAGTACTTC

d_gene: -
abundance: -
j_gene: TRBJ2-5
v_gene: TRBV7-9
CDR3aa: CASSVPVEVGETQYF
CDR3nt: TGTGCCAGCAGCGTGCCTGTAGAGGTGGGAGAGACCCAGTACTTC

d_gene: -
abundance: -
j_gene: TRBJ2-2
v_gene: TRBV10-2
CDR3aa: CASRLDTGELFF
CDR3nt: TGCGCCAGCAGACTAGATACCGGGGAGCTGTTTTTT

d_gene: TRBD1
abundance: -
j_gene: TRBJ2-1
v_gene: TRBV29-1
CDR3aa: CSVAQGNSNEQFF
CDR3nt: TGCAGCGTTGCACAGGGGAACTCCAATGAGCAGTTCTTC

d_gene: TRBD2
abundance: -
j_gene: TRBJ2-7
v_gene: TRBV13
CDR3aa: CASSLGAGGHYEQYF
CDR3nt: TGTGCCAGCAGCTTAGGAGCGGGAGGCCACTACGAGCAGTACTTC

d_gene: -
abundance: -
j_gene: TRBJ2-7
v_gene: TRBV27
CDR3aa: CASSLSGGREQYF
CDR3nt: TGTGCCAGCAGTTTATCCGGGGGTCGCGAGCAGTACTTC

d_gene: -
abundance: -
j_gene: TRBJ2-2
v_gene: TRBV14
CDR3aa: CASSQFDTGELFF
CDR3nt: TGTGCCAGCAGCCAATTTGATACCGGGGAGCTGTTTTTT

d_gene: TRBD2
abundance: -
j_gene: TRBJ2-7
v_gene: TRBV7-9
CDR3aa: CASSSPAGLAGAFYEQYF
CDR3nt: TGTGCCAGCAGCTCCCCGGCCGGGCTAGCGGGAGCTTTCTACGAGCAGTACTTC

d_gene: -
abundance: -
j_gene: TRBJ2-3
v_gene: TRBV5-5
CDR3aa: CASSLKTDTQYF
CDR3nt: TGTGCCAGCAGCTTAAAGACAGATACGCAGTATTTT

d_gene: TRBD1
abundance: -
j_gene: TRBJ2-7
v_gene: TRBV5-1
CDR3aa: CASSADRVEQYF
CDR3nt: TGCGCCAGCAGCGCGGACAGGGTCGAGCAGTACTTC

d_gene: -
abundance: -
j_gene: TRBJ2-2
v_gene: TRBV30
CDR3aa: CAGPRRPGELFF
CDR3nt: TGTGCCGGCCCCCGCCGGCCCGGGGAGCTGTTTTTT

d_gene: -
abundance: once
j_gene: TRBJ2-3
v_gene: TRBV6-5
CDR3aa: CASSYEGIYTDTQYF
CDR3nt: TGTGCCAGCAGTTACGAGGGGATTTACACAGATACGCAGTATTTT

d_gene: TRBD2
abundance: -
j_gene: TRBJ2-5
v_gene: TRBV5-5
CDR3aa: CASSPGTSGQETQYF
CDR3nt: TGTGCCAGCAGCCCAGGGACTAGCGGCCAAGAGACCCAGTACTTC